The text below deals with one T cell receptor (beta chain). Its antigen is not yet known. Per-base qualities were not stored, and no clone one base away is much larger. V is clipped by 3 bases and J by 5 bases, and the sequence between their germline boundaries is 13 bases long. Reading the germline V gene gives CDR1 SQVTM and CDR2 ANQGSEA. The CDR3 has 13 amino acids, counting the end cysteine and phenylalanine. Just the 39-base CDR3 DNA is kept, in frame starting at base 1. These data come from a study of control samples from healthy donors and cancer patients (dated by TCRdb to the early 2020s). Library preparation employed the immunoSEQ multiplex PCR assay. The immuneACCESS repertoire file appears here via TCRdb, limited to in-frame rearrangements. These files lack a portion of the clones; in checked studies, under half of the deficit traces to unresolved V genes, and the cause of the others is not known. The sample includes tens of thousands of clones, with 91% observed a single time. The top ten hold 15% to 18% of the sample.

The clonotype was recovered from a young man in good health. In this chain, TRBV29-1 is recombined with TRBJ1-1; the D gene is perhaps TRBD1, on 6 matching bases. The specimen sequenced was blood. At the DNA level, the sequence is TGCAGCGTTGAGGCTGGGACACGGACTGAAGCTTTCTTT. The resulting protein is CSVEAGTRTEAFF. The CDR3, completed at both ends by the reference TRBV29-1 and TRBJ1-1 genes, gives the full variable domain SAVISQKPSRDICQRGTSLTIQCQVDSQVTMMFWYRQQPGQSLTLIATANQGSEATYESGFVIDKFPISRPNLTFSTLTVSNMSPEDSSIYLCSVEAGTRTEAFFGQGTRLTVV.